The rows below give T cell receptor beta chains drawn from one sample of a study of molecular identifiers for immune sequencing clone quantification. TCRdb independently ran MiXCR on the PCR reads; one entry per CDR3 protein. This sample has some 100,000 distinct CDR3 sequences; approximately 40% occur once, and the top ten carry less than 5%. The sample consisted of naive CD8+ T cells from blood, with Jurkat cell RNA spiked in. The receptors originated from a human donor in good health. Some libraries in this study had Jurkat cell RNA spiked in. Each CDR3 is given with its conserved first and last residue. Fields, in order: V gene, J gene, D gene, clone size, CDR3 DNA, CDR3 protein. D genes are given only for firm matches. A clone size is listed for some rows: how often the clone was seen (once, few, many), or a class if it is expanded.

>TRBV7-9|TRBJ2-3|TRBD1|few
TGTGCCAGCAGCTCCGGACAGGGGGTATACACAGATACGCAGTATTTT
CASSSGQGVYTDTQYF
>TRBV6-1|TRBJ1-1|TRBD1|-
TGTGCCAGCGGTGATCCAGGGGGCGCAGTCTTCTTT
CASGDPGGAVFF
>TRBV14|TRBJ2-2|-|many
TGTGCCAGCAGCCAAGTGGGGGCCGGGGAGCTGTTTTTT
CASSQVGAGELFF
>TRBV2|TRBJ2-3|TRBD2|-
TGTGCCAGCCTTACAGGAAGCGGGAGGAATACAGATACGCAGTATTTT
CASLTGSGRNTDTQYF
>TRBV7-8|TRBJ2-4|-|few
TGTGCCAGCAGCTTCAGTCTAACCGAAAACGCCAAAAACATTCAGTACTTC
CASSFSLTENAKNIQYF
>TRBV5-1|TRBJ2-3|-|many
TGCGCCAGCAGCGCGGGACTTTCTAGCACAGATACGCAGTATTTT
CASSAGLSSTDTQYF
>TRBV20-1|TRBJ2-7|-|many
TGCAGTGCTAGCTTAAACCGGGACTCCGGCAGGGTTGAGCAGTACTTC
CSASLNRDSGRVEQYF
>TRBV4-3|TRBJ1-1|-|-
TGCGCCAGCAGCCAAGTAACAGATCATTTTGAAGCTTTCTTT
CASSQVTDHFEAFF
>TRBV6-6|TRBJ1-4|TRBD1|-
TGTACCAGCAACGGTCAGGGGGCGGGGGAAAAACTGTTTTTT
CTSNGQGAGEKLFF
>TRBV7-2|TRBJ2-3|-|many
TGTGCCAGCAGCCCCACCCAGGGGATAAGCACAGATACGCAGTATTTT
CASSPTQGISTDTQYF
>TRBV12-3/TRBV12-4|TRBJ2-2|-|few
TGTGCCAGCGATGGGGGACCGAACACCGGGGAGCTGTTTTTT
CASDGGPNTGELFF
>TRBV4-3|TRBJ2-7|TRBD1|many
TGCGCCAGCAGCCAAAGTCCGGACAGGTCCTACGAGCAGTACTTC
CASSQSPDRSYEQYF
>TRBV27|TRBJ1-6|-|-
TGTGCCAGCGGGGGCGGGGCTCCTTGGAATTCACCCCTCCACTTT
CASGGGAPWNSPLHF
>TRBV4-1|TRBJ1-2|-|many
TGCGCCAGCAGCCAATTATCGCAGTATGGCTACACCTTC
CASSQLSQYGYTF
>TRBV28|TRBJ2-1|-|-
TGTGCCAGCACCCATATATTGGAATACAATGAGCAGTTCTTC
CASTHILEYNEQFF